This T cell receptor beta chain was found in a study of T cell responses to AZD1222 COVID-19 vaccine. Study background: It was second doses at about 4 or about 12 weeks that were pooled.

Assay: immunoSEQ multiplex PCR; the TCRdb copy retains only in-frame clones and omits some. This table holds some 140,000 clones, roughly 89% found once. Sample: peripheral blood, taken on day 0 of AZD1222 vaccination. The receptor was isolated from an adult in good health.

Here the CDR3 reads CASSASEGRTYEQYF. CDR3 DNA sequence: TGCGCCAGCAGCGCCTCGGAGGGCAGAACCTACGAGCAGTACTTC. V gene TRBV5-1 combines with J gene TRBJ2-7; the D gene is possibly TRBD2 (6 bases). V was trimmed by 4 bases and J by 2 bases, leaving 16 bases between them. Germline-derived CDR1 and CDR2 are SGHRS and YFSETQ. The length of the CDR3 is 15 residues.